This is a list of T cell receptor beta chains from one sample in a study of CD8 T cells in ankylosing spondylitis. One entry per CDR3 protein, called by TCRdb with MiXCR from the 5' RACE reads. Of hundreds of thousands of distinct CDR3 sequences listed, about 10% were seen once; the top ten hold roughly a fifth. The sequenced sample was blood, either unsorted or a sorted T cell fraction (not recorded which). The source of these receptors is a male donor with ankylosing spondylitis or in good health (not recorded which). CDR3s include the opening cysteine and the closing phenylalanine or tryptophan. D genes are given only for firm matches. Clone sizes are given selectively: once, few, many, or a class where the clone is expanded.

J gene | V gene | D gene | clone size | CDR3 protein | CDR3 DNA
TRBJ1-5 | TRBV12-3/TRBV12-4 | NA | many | CASSSGQMSNQPQHF | TGTGCCAGCAGTTCCGGACAGATGAGCAATCAGCCCCAGCATTTT
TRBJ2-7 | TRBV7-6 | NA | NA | CASSRPPDGRYEQYF | TGTGCCAGCAGCCGTCCTCCGGACGGGCGCTACGAGCAGTACTTC
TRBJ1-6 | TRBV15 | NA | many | CATSTRTDSPLHF | TGTGCCACCAGCACCCGGACGGATTCACCCCTCCACTTT
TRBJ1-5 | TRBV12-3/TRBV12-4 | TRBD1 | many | CASSRTGHENQPQHF | TGTGCCAGCAGTCGGACAGGGCATGAAAATCAGCCCCAGCATTTT
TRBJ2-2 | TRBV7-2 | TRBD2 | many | CASSLYGGGALGELFF | TGTGCCAGCAGCTTATATGGCGGGGGGGCTCTCGGGGAGCTGTTTTTT
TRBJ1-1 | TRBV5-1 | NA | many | CASSLLGLNTEAFF | TGCGCCAGCAGCTTGTTGGGATTGAACACTGAAGCTTTCTTT
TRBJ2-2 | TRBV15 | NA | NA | CATRQTPNIGELFF | TGTGCCACCAGACAGACTCCGAACATCGGGGAGCTGTTTTTT
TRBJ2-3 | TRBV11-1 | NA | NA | CASSTLKPSGLFYSDTQYF | TGTGCCAGCAGCACCCTCAAACCCTCGGGGTTGTTTTACTCAGATACGCAGTATTTT
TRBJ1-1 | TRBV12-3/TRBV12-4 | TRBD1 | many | CASGIQGGTEAFF | TGTGCCAGCGGGATACAGGGGGGAACTGAAGCTTTCTTT
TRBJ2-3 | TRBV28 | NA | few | CANTTVPDTQYF | TGTGCCAACACGACAGTTCCAGATACGCAGTATTTT
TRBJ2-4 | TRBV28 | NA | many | CASSSSSGVAKNIQYF | TGTGCCAGCAGTTCCTCATCCGGGGTCGCCAAAAACATTCAGTACTTC
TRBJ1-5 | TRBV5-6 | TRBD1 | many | CASSLLGQGASSNQPQHF | TGTGCCAGCAGCTTGTTAGGACAGGGGGCTTCGAGCAATCAGCCCCAGCATTTT
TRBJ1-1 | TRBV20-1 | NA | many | CSGSGGKNTEAFF | TGCAGTGGTTCTGGGGGCAAGAACACTGAAGCTTTCTTT
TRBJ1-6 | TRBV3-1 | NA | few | CASSQGEGNSPLHF | TGTGCCAGCAGCCAAGGGGAGGGTAATTCACCCCTCCACTTT
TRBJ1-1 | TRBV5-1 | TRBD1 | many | CASSIGQGVNTEAFF | TGCGCCAGCAGCATAGGACAGGGGGTGAACACTGAAGCTTTCTTT
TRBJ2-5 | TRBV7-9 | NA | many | CASSLVAGDETQYF | TGTGCCAGCAGCTTAGTAGCAGGTGACGAGACCCAGTACTTC
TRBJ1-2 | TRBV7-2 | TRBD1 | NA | CASSLALDREVSGYTF | TGTGCCAGCAGCTTAGCGTTGGACAGGGAAGTCTCTGGCTACACCTTC
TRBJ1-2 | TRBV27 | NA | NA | CASSLWGVGGYTF | TGTGCCAGCAGTTTATGGGGTGTAGGGGGCTACACCTTC
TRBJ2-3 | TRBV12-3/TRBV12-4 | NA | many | CASSLLLGEDTQYF | TGTGCCAGCAGCCTCCTCTTGGGGGAAGATACGCAGTATTTT
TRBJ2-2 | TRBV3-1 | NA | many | CASSQEVGELFF | TGTGCCAGCAGCCAAGAAGTCGGGGAGCTGTTTTTT
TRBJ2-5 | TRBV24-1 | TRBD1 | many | CATRGQTQETQYF | TGTGCCACCAGGGGACAGACCCAAGAGACCCAGTACTTC
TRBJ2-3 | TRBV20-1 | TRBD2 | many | CSARGGGASDTQYF | TGCAGTGCCCGAGGCGGGGGGGCCAGTGATACGCAGTATTTT
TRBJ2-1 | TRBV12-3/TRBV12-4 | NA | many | CASSFLVGPHEQFF | TGTGCCAGCAGTTTCCTAGTTGGTCCCCATGAGCAGTTCTTC
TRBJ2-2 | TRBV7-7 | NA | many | CASSLDGAHTGELFF | TGTGCTAGCAGCTTAGACGGGGCGCACACCGGGGAGCTGTTTTTT
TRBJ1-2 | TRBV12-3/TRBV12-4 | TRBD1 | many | CASKPTGGNYGYTF | TGTGCCAGCAAGCCGACAGGGGGGAACTATGGCTACACCTTC
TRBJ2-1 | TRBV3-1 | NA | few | CASSRLGTPYNEQFF | TGTGCCAGCAGCCGATTGGGGACGCCCTACAATGAGCAGTTCTTC
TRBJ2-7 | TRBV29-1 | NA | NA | CSVEASGSQHSYEQYF | TGCAGCGTCGAGGCCAGTGGGAGCCAACACTCCTACGAGCAGTACTTC
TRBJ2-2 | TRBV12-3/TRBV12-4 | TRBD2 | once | CASSSTGLAGANTGELFF | TGTGCCAGCAGCTCAACAGGACTAGCGGGGGCGAACACCGGGGAGCTGTTTTTT
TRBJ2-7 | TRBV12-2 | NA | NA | CASRAGGLPYEQYF | TGTGCAAGTCGCGCAGGGGGCCTTCCCTACGAGCAGTACTTC
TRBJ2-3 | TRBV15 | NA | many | CATSRFDRSTDTQYF | TGTGCCACCAGCAGATTTGACCGTAGCACAGATACGCAGTATTTT
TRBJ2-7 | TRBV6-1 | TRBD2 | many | CASSLSGDLYEQYF | TGTGCCAGCAGCCTTAGCGGGGACTTATACGAGCAGTACTTC
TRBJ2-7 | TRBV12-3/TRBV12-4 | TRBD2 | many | CASRNEASGYEQYF | TGTGCCAGCAGGAACGAGGCTAGCGGATACGAGCAGTACTTC
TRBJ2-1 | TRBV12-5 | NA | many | CASGLDRPFDEQFF | TGTGCTAGTGGTTTGGACAGGCCTTTTGATGAGCAGTTCTTC
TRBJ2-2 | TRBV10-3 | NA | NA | CAISESAWELFF | TGTGCCATCAGTGAGTCTGCGTGGGAGCTGTTTTTT
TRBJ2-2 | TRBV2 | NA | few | CASRSESPTTGELFF | TGTGCCAGCAGGAGTGAATCCCCCACCACCGGGGAGCTGTTTTTT
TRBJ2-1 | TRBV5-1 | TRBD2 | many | CASSLELAGDNEQFF | TGCGCCAGCAGCTTGGAACTAGCGGGAGACAATGAGCAGTTCTTC
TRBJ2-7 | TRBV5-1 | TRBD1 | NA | CASSGVTPYETPGQRTYEQYF | TGCGCCAGCAGCGGGGTAACCCCTTATGAAACCCCGGGACAGAGGACCTACGAGCAGTACTTC
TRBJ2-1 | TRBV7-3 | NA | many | CASSRRPGRGNEQFF | TGTGCCAGCAGCCGGAGGCCAGGTCGGGGAAATGAGCAGTTCTTC